This TCR beta chain was retrieved from a study of PD-L1 blockade in urothelial cancer. Clones were sequenced by immunoSEQ multiplex PCR, and TCRdb holds only the in-frame ones, with some missing. The data hold about 100,000 clones, with 91% observed a single time. The sequence came from a woman older than 75 with urothelial cancer. The sequences come from PBMCs, collected around atezolizumab (anti-PD-L1) treatment.

For the CDR3, the DNA is TGTGCCAGCAGTTTGAGCGGTCCCCAGCCCCAGCATTTT. Translation gives CASSLSGPQPQHF. The V call is TRBV28, the J call TRBJ1-5; D unclear. The CDR3 spans 13 residues. Trimming took off 3 bases at V and 7 bases at J, with 10 bases between the two ends. Per germline, CDR1 MDHEN and CDR2 SYDVKM. Complete variable domain (other parts from reference TRBV28 and TRBJ1-5): DVKVTQSSRYLVKRTGEKVFLECVQDMDHENMFWYRQDPGLGLRLIYFSYDVKMKEKGDIPEGYSVSREKKERFSLILESASTNQTSMYLCASSLSGPQPQHFGDGTRLSIL.